This T cell receptor beta chain was sequenced during a study of cytomegalovirus exposure and HLA in healthy donors. Study outcomes and limitations: The study found most TCR sequences rare, yet found some public TCRs in many donors.

The junction had 8 bases not matched to a gene; V was cut back by 8 bases and J by 10 bases. The V gene's germline CDR1 is SNHLY and CDR2 FYNNEI. The CDR3 has 12 residues. TCRdb keeps only in-frame clones here, not all; method: immunoSEQ multiplex PCR. The sample holds approximately 70,000 clones, around 94% seen once. Of note for this clone: The antigen remains undetermined.

Sequencing was done on a sample of PBMCs. The chain couples TRBV2 to TRBJ1-1, with TRBD1 matching over 9 bases. The source of this sequence is a woman under 30 in good health and CMV-seropositive. The CDR3 here is CASSVYRGRAFF. The CDR3 coding sequence is TGTGCCAGCTCAGTCTACAGGGGGCGAGCTTTCTTT.